This TCR beta chain was captured by sequencing in a study of technical replicates of blood from a few donors. Profiling relied on immunoSEQ multiplex PCR, and the TCRdb table lists in-frame clones only, not all of them. The sample lists around 93,000 clones, about 94% occurring once. The CDR3 loop spans 13 amino acids. CDR1 is MNHEY, CDR2 SMNVEV, per germline (reference sequence). Of note for this clone: The junction departs from germline at one end; a sequencing error may be responsible.

The specimen was T cells isolated from PBMCs. The TCR sequence derives from a human donor in good health. The genes are TRBV27 and TRBJ1-1, with no clear D. CDR3 sequence: CASSSSGNSEAFF. As DNA, the CDR3 is TGTGCCAGCAGTTCATCCGGGAACAGTGAAGCTTTCTTT.